This T cell receptor beta chain was sequenced in a study of patients and donors after allogeneic stem cell transplantation. TCRdb re-called the RT-PCR reads with MiXCR, one entry per CDR3 protein. In the table there are about 960,000 distinct CDR3 sequences, around 17% of which are singletons. The V segment lost 5 bases and the J segment 0 bases; nucleotides outside the gene matches: 8. Looked up from germline, CDR1 is SEHNR and CDR2 is FQNEAQ (reference sequence). CDR3 length equals 16 residues. Sequences were obtained from blood, either unsorted or a sorted T cell fraction (not recorded which). This receptor was identified in a human donor who was either an allogeneic HSCT recipient or a stem cell or donor lymphocyte infusion donor (not recorded which). It is not recorded whose cells these are; they may come from a transplant donor. The rearrangement links TRBV7-9 to TRBJ1-1; TRBD1 matches at 8 bases. This CDR3 reads CASSLNRDRLNTEAFF. DNA of the CDR3: TGTGCCAGCAGCCTGAACCGGGACAGGTTGAACACTGAAGCTTTCTTT.